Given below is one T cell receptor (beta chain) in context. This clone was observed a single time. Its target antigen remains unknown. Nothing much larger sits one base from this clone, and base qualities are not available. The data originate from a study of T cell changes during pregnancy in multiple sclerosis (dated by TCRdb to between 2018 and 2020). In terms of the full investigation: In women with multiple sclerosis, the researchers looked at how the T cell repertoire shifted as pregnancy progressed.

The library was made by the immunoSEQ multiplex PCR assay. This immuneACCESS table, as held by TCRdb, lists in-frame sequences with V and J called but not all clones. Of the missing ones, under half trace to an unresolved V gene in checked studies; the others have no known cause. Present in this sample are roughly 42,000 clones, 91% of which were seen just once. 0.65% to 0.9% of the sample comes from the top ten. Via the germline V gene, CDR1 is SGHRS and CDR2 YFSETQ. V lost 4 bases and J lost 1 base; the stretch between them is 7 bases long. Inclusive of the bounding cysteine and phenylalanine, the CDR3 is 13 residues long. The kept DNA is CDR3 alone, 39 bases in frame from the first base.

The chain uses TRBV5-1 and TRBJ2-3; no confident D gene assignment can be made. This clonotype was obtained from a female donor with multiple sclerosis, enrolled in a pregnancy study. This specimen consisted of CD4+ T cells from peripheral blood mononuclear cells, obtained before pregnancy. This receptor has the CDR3 CASSELRTDTQYF. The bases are TGCGCCAGCAGCGAGTTACGCACAGATACGCAGTATTTT.